This TCR beta chain was recovered during a study of response to subunit inactivated influenza vaccine. Overall study results and limits: That few new T cells are recruited by each seasonal influenza vaccination was the authors' suggestion.

This clonotype was detected only a few times. The target antigen is unknown. The V gene end was trimmed by 4 bases and the J gene end by 0 bases; junction bases not matched to a gene: 3. The CDR3 length is 14 residues. Germline CDR1 is GTSNPN and CDR2 is SVGIG (reference sequence). TCRdb recomputed calls from the RT-PCR reads with MiXCR, one row per CDR3 protein. Here the sample spans about 800,000 distinct CDR3 sequences, around 20% being singletons. The starting material was PBMCs from blood, obtained 4 to 6 days after vaccination. The chain links TRBV30 to TRBJ1-5; 7 bases agree with TRBD1. The sequence was obtained from a man in his fifties who received an inactivated influenza vaccine. CDR3 protein: CAWTGQNSNQPQHF. CDR3 DNA sequence: TGTGCCTGGACGGGACAGAATAGCAATCAGCCCCAGCATTTT.